These 18 T cell receptor beta chains were sequenced from one sample in a study of early T cells in non-severe SARS-CoV-2 infection. TCRdb fed the 5' RACE reads into MiXCR, producing one record per CDR3 protein. This table holds 80,000 or so distinct CDR3 sequences, 11% to 15% found once. What was sequenced was whole blood. These receptors all stem from an adult who was a healthcare worker with PCR-confirmed SARS-CoV-2 infection or an uninfected control (not recorded which).

There are a few counts of this clonotype. The rearrangement links TRBV3-1 to TRBJ1-5; no clear D gene. V was cut by 0 bases and J by 15 bases, with 9 bases left in between. The CDR3 runs to 11 residues. The germline gives CDR1 LGHDT, CDR2 YNNKEL (reference sequence). The CDR3 DNA reads as TGTGCCAGCAGCCAAGATTTACAGACGCATTTT. This sequence encodes CASSQDLQTHF.

This chain uses TRBV2 with TRBJ2-3; D is uncertain. The CDR3 covers 10 residues. CDR1 and CDR2 from the germline V gene are SNHLY and FYNNEI. The V end was cut by 7 bases, the J end by 6 bases, with 5 bases between. The CDR3 sequence: CASKVDTQYF. The CDR3, as DNA: TGTGCCAGCAAGGTGGATACGCAGTATTTT.

In this sample, this clonotype turned up a few times. The chain uses TRBV19 and TRBJ2-2; D is unclear. Trimming stripped 5 bases from V and 5 bases from J, with 3 bases between. CDR3 length equals 11 residues. Germline V gives CDR1 LNHDA, CDR2 SQIVND (reference sequence). CDR3 protein: CASSFTGELFF. In DNA form, the CDR3 reads TGTGCCAGTAGTTTTACCGGGGAGCTGTTTTTT.

This clonotype was detected only a few times. This chain connects TRBV20-1 to TRBJ1-4, with D uncertain. The V end was cut by 0 bases, the J end by 8 bases, with 10 bases between. Germline assignment: CDR1 DFQATT and CDR2 SNEGSKA (reference sequence). This CDR3 is 13 amino acids long. For the CDR3, the DNA is TGCAGTGCTAGAGATCGGTATGGAGAAAAACTGTTTTTT. This gives the protein CSARDRYGEKLFF.

This clonotype was seen more than once but under ten times. This chain links TRBV6-6 with TRBJ2-6; TRBD1 agrees at 8 bases. Losses at the gene ends were 4 bases for V and 2 bases for J; bases not matched to a gene: 4. Germline lookup yields CDR1 MNHNY and CDR2 SVGAGI (reference sequence). The CDR3 sequence is 16 residues long. The CDR3 nucleotides read TGTGCCAGCAGTTCGCAGGGGGCTGCTGGGGCCAACGTCCTGACTTTC. This translates into CASSSQGAAGANVLTF.

This clonotype was observed many times. CDR3 region: CASSQVTVPNEKLFF. In DNA, the CDR3 is TGCGCCAGCAGCCAAGTGACAGTACCCAATGAAAAACTGTTTTTT. The chain combines TRBV4-1 with TRBJ1-4, with D possibly being TRBD1 (5 bases). The V and J ends lost 1 base and 5 bases respectively, with 11 bases between them. The CDR3 totals 15 residues. Germline lookup yields CDR1 MGHRA and CDR2 YSYEKL.

V and J are TRBV4-1 and TRBJ2-1; 11 bases map to TRBD1. The CDR3 is 16 amino acids. The germline gives CDR1 MGHRA, CDR2 YSYEKL. V lost 0 bases, J lost 6 bases, and 4 bases stayed unmatched. The CDR3, as DNA: TGCGCCAGCAGCCAAGATCGGGGGACAGGGGGCAATGAGCAGTTCTTC. Translation gives CASSQDRGTGGNEQFF.

This clonotype was seen repeatedly, ten times or more. The chain couples TRBV2 to TRBJ2-3; TRBD2 aligns across 7 bases. The V and J ends lost 7 bases and 1 base, in that order; junction bases with no gene match: 2. Germline V CDR1 and CDR2: SNHLY, FYNNEI. The CDR3 extends over 13 amino acids. The CDR3 here is CASTAGRTDTQYF. CDR3 in DNA: TGTGCCAGCACAGCGGGGCGCACAGATACGCAGTATTTT.

This clonotype was observed many times. The CDR3 sequence: CSANGGFEGEQFF. The CDR3, as DNA: TGCAGCGCGAACGGGGGGTTTGAAGGTGAGCAGTTCTTC. The chain employs TRBV29-1 and TRBJ2-1; 7 bases map to TRBD2. This CDR3 comprises 13 residues. In germline, CDR1 is SQVTM, CDR2 ANQGSEA. The V and J ends lost 7 bases and 9 bases, in that order; junction bases with no gene match: 12.

In its sample, this clonotype was seen a few times. This chain joins TRBV7-9 and TRBJ2-2, with D possibly being TRBD1 or TRBD2 (6 bases each). V was clipped by 7 bases and J by 3 bases, with 15 bases between them. This CDR3 comprises 15 residues. The germline CDR1 and CDR2 sequences are SEHNR and FQNEAQ (reference sequence). CDR3 nucleotide sequence: TGTGCCAGCATCCAAGGGGGAGGTCACACCGGGGAGCTGTTTTTT. Translating it yields CASIQGGGHTGELFF.

The CDR3 is CASSTWGSDTEAFF. The CDR3 DNA is TGTGCCAGCAGTACGTGGGGCAGCGACACTGAAGCTTTCTTT. The chain links TRBV6-6 to TRBJ1-1; D is perhaps TRBD1 (5 bases). This CDR3 spans 14 amino acids. Germline CDR1 and CDR2: MNHNY and SVGAGI (reference sequence). V shed 5 bases and J shed 3 bases, with 13 bases lying between them.

This clonotype was observed a handful of times. CDR3 protein: CASSVGLAGNTGELFF. CDR3 DNA sequence: TGTGCCAGCAGCGTAGGACTAGCGGGAAACACCGGGGAGCTGTTTTTT. The chain joins TRBV7-8 to TRBJ2-2; 12 nucleotides match TRBD2. Germline V CDR1 and CDR2: SGHVS, FQNEAQ. The CDR3 covers 16 residues. Trimming removed 5 bases from V and 2 bases from J; junction bases left unmatched: 3.

This clonotype was observed many times. V is TRBV29-1 and J is TRBJ1-2, with D unclear. Germline assignment: CDR1 SQVTM and CDR2 ANQGSEA. The CDR3 totals 15 residues. Trimming took 3 bases from V and 0 from J, leaving 14 bases between them. CDR3 loop: CSVESNSPANYGYTF. For the CDR3, the DNA is TGCAGCGTTGAGAGTAATAGCCCGGCTAACTATGGCTACACCTTC.

This clonotype was seen more than once but under ten times. This rearrangement joins TRBV20-1 to TRBJ2-7, with D hard to call. This CDR3 has 14 residues. Germline V gene sequence: CDR1 DFQATT, CDR2 SNEGSKA (reference sequence). V dropped 2 bases and J dropped 1 base, with 12 bases sitting between them. The CDR3 spells CSARPTTESYEQYF. Here the CDR3 DNA reads TGCAGTGCTAGACCCACCACAGAATCCTACGAGCAGTACTTC.

In this sample, this clonotype turned up a few times. The rearrangement joins TRBV19 to TRBJ2-1; 8 positions agree with TRBD2. Per the germline V gene, CDR1 is LNHDA and CDR2 is SQIVND (reference sequence). CDR3 length equals 15 residues. Trimming at V came to 4 bases and at J to 8 bases, leaving 10 bases not matched to a gene. CDR3 in DNA: TGTGCCAGTAGTAGCCAGGGAGCGGGAGCGGATGAGCAGTTCTTC. This translates into CASSSQGAGADEQFF.

The chain recombines TRBV15 with TRBJ2-1; D remains unclear. V shed 3 bases and J shed 8 bases, with 11 bases lying between them. The CDR3 is 13 residues long. Germline CDR1 is LNHNV and CDR2 is YYDKDF (reference sequence). CDR3 nucleotides: TGTGCCACCAGCAGCGGAAGGGCCGATGAGCAGTTCTTC. This codes for CATSSGRADEQFF.

The chain joins TRBV12-2 to TRBJ1-5; the table's D call, TRBD1, has no DNA check behind it. TRBV12-2 is a documented pseudogene. CDR3 size: 16 residues. Here the CDR3 DNA reads TGTGTAAGTCGCCCACGCGGGGGGACAGGTAATCAGCCCCAGCATTTT. Translated: CVSRPRGGTGNQPQHF.

There are many counts of this clonotype. The chain uses TRBV19 and TRBJ2-1; D might be TRBD2 (5 bases). Trimming cost V 4 bases and J 5 bases, with 9 bases left between them. CDR3 length: 13 amino acids. Per the germline V gene, CDR1 is LNHDA and CDR2 is SQIVND (reference sequence). The CDR3 reads CASSKVANNEQFF. The CDR3 coding sequence is TGTGCCAGTAGTAAGGTAGCGAACAATGAGCAGTTCTTC.